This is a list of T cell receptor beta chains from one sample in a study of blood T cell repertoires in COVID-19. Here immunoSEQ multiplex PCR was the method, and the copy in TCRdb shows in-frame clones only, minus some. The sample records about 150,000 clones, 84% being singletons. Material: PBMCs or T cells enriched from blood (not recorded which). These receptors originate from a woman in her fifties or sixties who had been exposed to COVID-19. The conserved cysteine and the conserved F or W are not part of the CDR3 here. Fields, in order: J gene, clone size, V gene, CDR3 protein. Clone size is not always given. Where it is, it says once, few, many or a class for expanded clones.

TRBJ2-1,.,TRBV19,ASSIENVPYNEQF
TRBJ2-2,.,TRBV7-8,ASSLRGTANTGELF
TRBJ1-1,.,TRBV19,ASTGTSYTEAF
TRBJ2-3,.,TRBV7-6,ASSLGLGGGTDTQY
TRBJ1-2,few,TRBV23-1,ASSQTRPAQDGYT
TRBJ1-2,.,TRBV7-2,ASSFSRGQGYYGYT
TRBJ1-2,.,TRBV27,ASSLRGTDPYGYT
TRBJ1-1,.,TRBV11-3,ASSQRGGEGTEAF
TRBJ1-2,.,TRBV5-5,ASSLETGLLGGYT
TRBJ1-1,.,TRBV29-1,SVTRGTVNTEAF
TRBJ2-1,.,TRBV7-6,ASSFKRYNEQF
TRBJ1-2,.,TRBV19,ASSVGGDNYGYT
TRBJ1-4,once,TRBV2,ASRVGQGNGEKLF
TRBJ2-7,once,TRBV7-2,ASSLAGGRYEQY
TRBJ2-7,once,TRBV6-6,ASSFSGTSGEQY
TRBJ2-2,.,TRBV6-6,ASSPKWGETGELF
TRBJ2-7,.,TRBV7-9,ASSLLADSYEQY
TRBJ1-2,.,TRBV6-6,ASSYKGEGYT
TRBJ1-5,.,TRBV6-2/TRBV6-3,ASSPRGRHQPQH
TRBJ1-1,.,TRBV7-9,ASSQRTGMNTEAF